A selection of T cell receptor beta chains follows, all from one sample in a study of T cells after yellow fever vaccination. TCRdb itself ran the 5' RACE reads through MiXCR, one entry per CDR3 protein. The table lists 300,000 or so distinct CDR3 sequences, about 4% of them singletons. Material: PBMCs, obtained 5 days after the yellow fever booster vaccination. The receptors originated from a man younger than 30 who received the YFV17D yellow fever vaccine. Both conserved end residues are part of each CDR3. D genes are given only for firm matches. Part of the rows lack a size; the others show once, few, many or a class for expanded clones.

abundance	v_gene	d_gene	j_gene	len	CDR3nt	CDR3aa
few	TRBV5-4	NA	TRBJ2-5	15	TGTGCCAGCAGCTTTGGAGGAGGAGGGCGAGAGACCCAGTACTTC	CASSFGGGGRETQYF
many	TRBV5-1	TRBD1	TRBJ1-5	16	TGCGCCAGCAGCTTGGATCCGACAGGGCCGAATCAGCCCCAGCATTTT	CASSLDPTGPNQPQHF
many	TRBV5-4	NA	TRBJ2-3	11	TGTGCCAGCAGCATCGCAGATACGCAGTATTTT	CASSIADTQYF
few	TRBV18	NA	TRBJ1-1	16	TGTGCCAGCTCACCAAACTTGTCGGGTTCACGCACTGAAGCTTTCTTT	CASSPNLSGSRTEAFF
NA	TRBV7-8	NA	TRBJ2-1	14	TGTGCCAGCAGTATAAGTCGTACCTACAATGAGCAGTTCTTC	CASSISRTYNEQFF
NA	TRBV5-4	NA	TRBJ1-4	14	TGTGCCAGCAGCCGCAGGGGATCTAATGAAAAACTGTTTTTT	CASSRRGSNEKLFF
NA	TRBV10-3	NA	TRBJ1-1	12	TGTGCCATCACGACGGGGTACACTGAAGCTTTCTTT	CAITTGYTEAFF
many	TRBV6-2/TRBV6-3	TRBD1	TRBJ1-3	14	TGTGCCAGCAGAGATTCGACAGGGTCGAACACCATATATTTT	CASRDSTGSNTIYF
NA	TRBV7-7	NA	TRBJ2-3	13	TGTGCTAGCAGCTTCCGACTAGCAGATACGCAGTATTTT	CASSFRLADTQYF
many	TRBV21-1	NA	TRBJ2-3	16	TGTGCCAGCAGCAATGCGCTAGGGGGCGGATGGGATACGCAGTATTTT	CASSNALGGGWDTQYF
few	TRBV12-3/TRBV12-4	TRBD1	TRBJ1-2	14	TGTGCCAGCAGCCACAGGGGGATTAACTATGGCTACACCTTC	CASSHRGINYGYTF
many	TRBV3-1	TRBD1	TRBJ1-6	16	TGTGCCAGCAGCCAGCTTGGGACAGGGGGTAATTCACCCCTCCACTTT	CASSQLGTGGNSPLHF
NA	TRBV5-1	NA	TRBJ2-7	14	TGCGCCAGCAGCTTGATGGGACTGTCCTACGAGCAGTACTTC	CASSLMGLSYEQYF
many	TRBV7-2	TRBD1	TRBJ2-5	14	TGTGCCAGCAGCGTACAGGGGCCCCAAGAGACCCAGTACTTC	CASSVQGPQETQYF
NA	TRBV27	TRBD1	TRBJ1-6	14	TGTGCCAGCAGGCCGGGGACAGGGGATTCACCCCTCCACTTT	CASRPGTGDSPLHF
many	TRBV7-2	TRBD2	TRBJ2-2	16	TGTGCCAGCAGCCCCCACGGGAGGGCGAACACCGGGGAGCTGTTTTTT	CASSPHGRANTGELFF
many	TRBV6-6	NA	TRBJ1-1	14	TGTGCCAGCAGTTCAGGGGTGATGAACACTGAAGCTTTCTTT	CASSSGVMNTEAFF
many	TRBV25-1	NA	TRBJ1-3	17	TGTGCCAGCAGTGAGGCGCGGGGAGCGCTGGCTGGAAACACCATATATTTT	CASSEARGALAGNTIYF
many	TRBV7-9	NA	TRBJ2-3	18	TGTGCCAGCAGCTTAGGACTAGATTGGGGCACTAGCACAGATACGCAGTATTTT	CASSLGLDWGTSTDTQYF
NA	TRBV4-2	NA	TRBJ1-1	14	TGTGCCAGCAGCCCTCGGGTCTCTCCCGGTGAAGCTTTCTTT	CASSPRVSPGEAFF
few	TRBV6-2/TRBV6-3	TRBD2	TRBJ2-1	16	TGTGCCAGCAGTCACCGCAGCGGGGGGGTCTACAATGAGCAGTTCTTC	CASSHRSGGVYNEQFF
NA	TRBV24-1	TRBD1	TRBJ2-2	15	TGTGCCACCAGTGATCGAGGGGGCGCATCCGGGGAGCTGTTTTTT	CATSDRGGASGELFF
few	TRBV4-3	TRBD1	TRBJ2-7	16	TGCGCCAGCAGCCAAGCCCTAGGACAGGGGGTAGGTGAGCAGTACTTC	CASSQALGQGVGEQYF
many	TRBV18	NA	TRBJ1-1	14	TGTGCCAGCTCCCTCGACGGGGGCAACACTGAAGCTTTCTTT	CASSLDGGNTEAFF
few	TRBV28	TRBD2	TRBJ2-5	17	TGTGCCAGCAGTCTAGGACTAGCGGGGGGGGTACAAGAGACCCAGTACTTC	CASSLGLAGGVQETQYF
NA	TRBV5-1	NA	TRBJ1-5	14	TGCGCCAGCAGCTTTAACGGGGAGGGTCAGCCCCAGCATTTT	CASSFNGEGQPQHF
few	TRBV5-4	NA	TRBJ1-1	17	TGTGCCAGCAGCCCGGTCCTACGTGGGACGGGGAACACTGAAGCTTTCTTT	CASSPVLRGTGNTEAFF
few	TRBV19	TRBD1	TRBJ1-2	15	TGTGCCAGTAGTCCCCACCGACAGGGAGGATATGGCTACACCTTC	CASSPHRQGGYGYTF
many	TRBV7-8	TRBD1	TRBJ1-1	15	TGTGCCAGCAGTATGGGACAGGGCGGTGGCACTGAAGCTTTCTTT	CASSMGQGGGTEAFF
many	TRBV7-2	TRBD2	TRBJ2-3	17	TGTGCCAGCAGCCTAGGAGGGACTAGCGGGGTCACAGATACGCAGTATTTT	CASSLGGTSGVTDTQYF
few	TRBV20-1	NA	TRBJ2-3	15	TGCAGTGCTAGGGCGGGGTTCGATAGCACAGATACGCAGTATTTT	CSARAGFDSTDTQYF
many	TRBV18	TRBD2	TRBJ2-1	17	TGTGCCAGCTCCCCCCTGGGCGGGGGGGCGTCATACAATGAGCAGTTCTTC	CASSPLGGGASYNEQFF
few	TRBV14	NA	TRBJ2-7	13	TGTGCCAGCAGCCTCTTCAATGCTTACGAGCAGTACTTC	CASSLFNAYEQYF
many	TRBV7-3	NA	TRBJ1-1	17	TGTGCCAGCAGCTTATATCTAGTCACAGACACGAACACTGAAGCTTTCTTT	CASSLYLVTDTNTEAFF
NA	TRBV18	NA	TRBJ1-6	16	TGTGCCAGCTCACCAAGGGCAGGGAGCAATAATTCACCCCTCCACTTT	CASSPRAGSNNSPLHF
many	TRBV5-1	NA	TRBJ2-1	16	TGCGCCAGCAGCTTGGCAGGCTTTGGGGGCGCCGATGAGCAGTTCTTC	CASSLAGFGGADEQFF
few	TRBV7-7	TRBD2	TRBJ2-5	14	TGTGCTAGCAGCCGACTAGCGTCTGAAGAGACCCAGTACTTC	CASSRLASEETQYF
NA	TRBV20-1	NA	TRBJ1-2	17	TGCAGTGCTAGACCAACCGCACCGGCGCGGAGTTCCTATGGCTACACCTTC	CSARPTAPARSSYGYTF
NA	TRBV29-1	NA	TRBJ2-7	11	TGCAGCGTTCAGGGGTCTGGGGAGCAGTACTTC	CSVQGSGEQYF
few	TRBV5-4	TRBD1	TRBJ2-2	19	TGTGCCAGCAGCTTGATAGATCGCAGGGGGATTTCGAACACCGGGGAGCTGTTTTTT	CASSLIDRRGISNTGELFF
NA	TRBV28	TRBD2	TRBJ2-5	13	TGTGCCAGCACCGGACTAGCCCCTAAGACCCAGTACTTC	CASTGLAPKTQYF